The source of this T cell receptor beta chain is a study of blood T cell repertoires in COVID-19. In the source study's methods: Quantification of nucleated cells was approximated via reference gene primer amplification. Profiling relied on immunoSEQ multiplex PCR, and the TCRdb table lists in-frame clones only, not all of them. V and J calls and clone size are those listed in that table; D and trimming were worked out from the DNA. The sample consists of about 140,000 clones, approximately 88% of them appearing once. V shed 1 base, J shed 6 bases, and the junction held 3 bases outside the gene matches. Germline V gene data show CDR1 as SGHTA and CDR2 as FQGNSA. The CDR3 is made up of 14 amino acids.

The rearrangement links TRBV7-2 to TRBJ2-7; TRBD1 matches 10 bases. The clonotype was recovered from a man between 60 and 75 years old with active or convalescent COVID-19. Material for sequencing was peripheral blood. The CDR3 is CASSLGQGAGEQYF. The CDR3 nucleotides are TGTGCCAGCAGCTTAGGACAGGGGGCGGGCGAGCAGTACTTC.